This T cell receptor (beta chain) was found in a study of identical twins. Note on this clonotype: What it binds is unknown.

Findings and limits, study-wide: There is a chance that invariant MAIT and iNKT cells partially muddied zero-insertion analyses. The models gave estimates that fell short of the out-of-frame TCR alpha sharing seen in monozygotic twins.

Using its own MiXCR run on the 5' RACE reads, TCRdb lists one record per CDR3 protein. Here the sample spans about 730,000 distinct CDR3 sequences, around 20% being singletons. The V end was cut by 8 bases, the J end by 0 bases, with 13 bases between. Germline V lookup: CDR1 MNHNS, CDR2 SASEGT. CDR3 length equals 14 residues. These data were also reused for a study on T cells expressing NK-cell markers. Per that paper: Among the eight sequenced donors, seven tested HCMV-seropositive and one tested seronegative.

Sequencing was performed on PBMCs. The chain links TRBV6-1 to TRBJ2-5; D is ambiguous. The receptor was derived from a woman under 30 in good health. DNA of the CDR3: TGTGCCAGCGCCCCACGTACGTACCAAGAGACCCAGTACTTC. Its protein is CASAPRTYQETQYF.